This T cell receptor (beta chain) is from a study of shared clonotypes between healthy human individuals. About the study: Researchers assigned three CD4 naive, three CD4 memory, two CD8 naive and one CD8 memory plate to each donor. Study-level findings and limits: As a rule, naive subsets had a larger estimated richness than memory subsets.

A CD45RA+ naive subset and a CD45RA-negative memory subset were split from CD4+ cells. Produced via immunoSEQ multiplex PCR; TCRdb's table is partial and in-frame only. In the table there are approximately 2.1 million clones, approximately 95% of which are singletons. Germline values: CDR1 SGHRS, CDR2 YFSETQ. The V and J ends lost 0 bases and 4 bases respectively, with 8 bases between them. The CDR3 sequence is 14 residues long. With regard to this clone: No antigen is known for it.

The chain joins TRBV5-1 to TRBJ1-3; D not certain. The clonotype comes from a man between 18 and 29 years old in good health. Some clones in this sample may be carry-over from other donors' samples. Material: naive CD4+ T cells from PBMCs. Described subset: CD45RA+ positively selected. CDR3 residues: CASSLGKAGNTIYF. In nucleotides, the CDR3 is TGCGCCAGCAGCTTGGGCAAGGCCGGAAACACCATATATTTT.